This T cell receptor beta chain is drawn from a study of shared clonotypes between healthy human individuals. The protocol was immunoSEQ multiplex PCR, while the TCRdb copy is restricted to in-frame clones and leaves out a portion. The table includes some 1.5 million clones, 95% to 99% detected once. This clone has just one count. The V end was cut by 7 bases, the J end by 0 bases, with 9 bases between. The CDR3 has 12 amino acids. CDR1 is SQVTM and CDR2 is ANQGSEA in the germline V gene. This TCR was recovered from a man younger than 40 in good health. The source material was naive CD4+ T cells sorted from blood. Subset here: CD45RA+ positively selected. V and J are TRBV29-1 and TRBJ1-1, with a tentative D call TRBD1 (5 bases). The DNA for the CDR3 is TGCAGCGGCTACAGGTTGAACACTGAAGCTTTCTTT. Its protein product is CSGYRLNTEAFF.